This TCR beta chain is from a study of shared clonotypes between healthy human individuals. Naive CD8 isolation took CD45RO-negative cells positively selected for CCR7 and excluded terminally differentiated effector memory CD45RA+ cells. The ends lost 0 bases at V and 4 bases at J; junction bases unmatched: 5. Germline lookup yields CDR1 MNHNY and CDR2 SVGAGI (reference sequence). This CDR3 contains 15 residues. The method was immunoSEQ multiplex PCR; TCRdb's version includes in-frame clones alone and lacks a portion of them. The sample has about 1,900,000 clones, approximately 95% seen once. The sequenced sample was naive CD8+ T cells sorted from blood. This TCR derives from a young man in good health. This chain links TRBV6-6 with TRBJ1-2; 7 bases are a match to TRBD1. CDR3: CASSYSTGESYGYTF. CDR3 in DNA: TGTGCCAGCAGTTACTCAACAGGGGAGAGCTATGGCTACACCTTC.